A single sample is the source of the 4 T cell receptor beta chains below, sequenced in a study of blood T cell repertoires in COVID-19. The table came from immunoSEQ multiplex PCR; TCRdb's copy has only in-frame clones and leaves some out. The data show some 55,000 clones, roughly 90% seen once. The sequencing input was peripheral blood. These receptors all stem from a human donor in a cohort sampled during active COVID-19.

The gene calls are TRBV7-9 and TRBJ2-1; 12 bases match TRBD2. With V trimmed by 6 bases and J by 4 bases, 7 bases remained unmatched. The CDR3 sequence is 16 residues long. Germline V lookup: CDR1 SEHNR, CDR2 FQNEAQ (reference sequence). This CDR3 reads CASSRTSGEPYNEQFF. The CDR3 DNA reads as TGTGCCAGCAGTCGGACTAGCGGGGAGCCTTACAATGAGCAGTTCTTC.

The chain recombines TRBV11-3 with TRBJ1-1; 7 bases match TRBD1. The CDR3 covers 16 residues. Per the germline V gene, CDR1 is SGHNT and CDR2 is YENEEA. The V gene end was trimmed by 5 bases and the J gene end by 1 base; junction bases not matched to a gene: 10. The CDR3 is CASSPGTASPNTEAFF. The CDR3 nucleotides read TGTGCCAGCAGCCCTGGGACAGCCTCTCCGAACACTGAAGCTTTCTTT.

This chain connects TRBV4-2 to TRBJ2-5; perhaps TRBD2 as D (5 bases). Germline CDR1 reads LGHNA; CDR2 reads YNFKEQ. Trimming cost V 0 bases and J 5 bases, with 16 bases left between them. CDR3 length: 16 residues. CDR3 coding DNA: TGTGCCAGCAGCCAAGAAGGCGGACTGGCTTTCGAGACCCAGTACTTC. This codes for CASSQEGGLAFETQYF.

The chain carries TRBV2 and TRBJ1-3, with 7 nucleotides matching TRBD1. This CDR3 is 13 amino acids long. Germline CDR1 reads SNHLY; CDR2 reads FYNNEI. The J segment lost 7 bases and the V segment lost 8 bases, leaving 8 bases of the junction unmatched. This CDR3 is CASRLDRENTIYF. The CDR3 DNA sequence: TGTGCCAGCCGCCTTGACAGGGAGAACACCATATATTTT.